Following are 14 T cell receptor beta chains from one sample sequenced in a study of sequential checkpoint blockade in melanoma. Libraries were prepared by immunoSEQ multiplex PCR; TCRdb keeps only in-frame clonotypes and omits some of them. The data show about 6,300 clones, 15% to 20% seen once. Treatment: randomized to nivolumab then ipilimumab (arm A) or the reverse (arm B). Source: tumor tissue (inferred from file names), taken from a patient given nivolumab and ipilimumab in sequence. The receptors shown here come from a human donor with melanoma.

The CDR3 here is CASSPLGTGGRETQYF. As DNA, the CDR3 is TGTGCCAGCTCACCATTAGGGACAGGGGGCCGGGAGACCCAGTACTTC. The chain recombines TRBV18 with TRBJ2-5, with 12 bases lining up with TRBD1. V trimming: 2 bases; J trimming: 5 bases; junction bases outside the gene matches: 6. The CDR3 is 16 amino acids. Looked up from germline, CDR1 is KGHSH and CDR2 is LQKENI.

This clone was recorded a few times. V usage is TRBV6-8 and J usage is TRBJ1-5; tentative D call: TRBD1 (6 bases). Germline CDR1 MNHGY, CDR2 SAAAGT. V lost 2 bases and J 0 bases, leaving 14 bases between the germline ends. The CDR3 loop spans 17 amino acids. CDR3 loop: CASSYQGSWNSNQPQHF. The CDR3 DNA is TGTGCCAGCAGTTACCAGGGGTCGTGGAATAGCAATCAGCCCCAGCATTTT.

CDR3 loop: CASTLAGGRSEQFF. CDR3 in DNA: TGCGCCAGCACGCTAGCGGGGGGACGGTCTGAGCAGTTCTTC. V gene TRBV10-2 combines with J gene TRBJ2-1, with 11 bases fitting TRBD2. V lost 7 bases and J lost 9; bases outside the gene matches: 8. In germline, CDR1 is WSHSY, CDR2 SAAADI. There are 14 residues in the CDR3.

The CDR3 protein is CASSDPSGGFVNTQYF. The CDR3 nucleotides are TGCGCCAGCAGTGACCCCAGCGGGGGGTTTGTGAATACGCAGTATTTT. The J gene is TRBJ2-3, the V gene TRBV10-2, with 9 positions matching TRBD2. Trimming cost V 3 bases and J 7 bases; bases outside gene matches: 11. CDR1 is WSHSY, CDR2 SAAADI, per germline. The CDR3 length is 16 residues.

The rearrangement joins TRBV30 to TRBJ2-4; tentatively, D is TRBD2 (6 bases). Trimming stripped 0 bases from V and 1 base from J, with 13 bases between. Germline assignment: CDR1 GTSNPN and CDR2 SVGIG (reference sequence). The length of the CDR3 is 16 residues. The DNA for the CDR3 is TGTGCCTGGAGTGTTGGGGCGGGGAGTGCCAAAAACATTCAGTACTTC. This encodes CAWSVGAGSAKNIQYF.

This clone was counted at least ten times. V gene TRBV6-8 combines with J gene TRBJ1-2; 9 bases map to TRBD1. The CDR3 has 15 amino acids. The germline V gene has CDR1 MNHGY and CDR2 SAAAGT. With V trimmed by 11 bases and J by 4 bases, 14 bases remained unmatched. As DNA, the CDR3 is TGTGCCTCGAAGGAGACGGGACAGGGTTTCTATGGCTACACCTTC. It translates to CASKETGQGFYGYTF.

The chain has TRBV5-1 and TRBJ2-7, with D possibly being TRBD2 (7 bases). The CDR3 consists of 14 residues. V shed 6 bases and J shed 4 bases, with 17 bases lying between them. Germline V gene data show CDR1 as SGHRS and CDR2 as YFSETQ. The DNA for the CDR3 is TGCGCCAGCAATTTAGGGGGGGCCGAATACGAGCAGTACTTC. Translation: CASNLGGAEYEQYF.

The rearrangement joins TRBV19 to TRBJ1-4; maybe TRBD1 (5 bases). V was trimmed by 4 bases and J by 8 bases, leaving 11 bases between them. Germline loops: CDR1 LNHDA, CDR2 SQIVND (reference sequence). The CDR3 is 13 residues long. CDR3 protein: CASSTGTQEKLFF. Written as DNA, the CDR3 is TGTGCCAGTAGTACCGGGACCCAGGAAAAACTGTTTTTT.

The chain employs TRBV11-3 and TRBJ1-4; D may be TRBD1 (5 bases). Germline lookup yields CDR1 SGHNT and CDR2 YENEEA. Trimming took 2 bases from V and 3 from J, leaving 13 bases between them. The CDR3 runs 16 residues. CDR3 sequence reads: CASSLTGRGPNEKLFF. CDR3 nucleotides: TGTGCCAGCAGCTTAACCGGGAGGGGACCTAATGAAAAACTGTTTTTT.

This clone was picked up many times. The rearrangement uses TRBV11-3 and TRBJ2-3, with a possible D match to TRBD2 (7 bases). This CDR3 contains 14 residues. V was pared by 8 bases and J by 4 bases, with 16 bases between. Germline CDR1 and CDR2: SGHNT and YENEEA. The CDR3 protein is CASCGSGGPDTQYF. CDR3 bases: TGTGCCAGCTGTGGGTCGGGGGGCCCAGATACGCAGTATTTT.

The chain has TRBV11-3 and TRBJ2-1; D perhaps matches TRBD1 (5 bases). Germline V gene lookup returns CDR1 SGHNT and CDR2 YENEEA. V was shortened by 5 bases and J by 0 bases, with 8 bases between the two germline ends. The CDR3 runs to 14 residues. The CDR3 bases are TGTGCCAGCAGCGACAGAGGCTCCTACAATGAGCAGTTCTTC. It specifies CASSDRGSYNEQFF.

By share, this clone ranks as medium-sized. The chain combines TRBV28 with TRBJ2-3, with 9 bases matching TRBD2. Losses at the gene ends were 3 bases for V and 4 bases for J; bases not matched to a gene: 8. The CDR3 length is 16 residues. Germline values: CDR1 MDHEN, CDR2 SYDVKM. The CDR3 DNA sequence: TGTGCCAGCAGTTTTCCGGCGGGGGGGCCTTCAGATACGCAGTATTTT. Translated: CASSFPAGGPSDTQYF.

This sequence joins TRBV5-1 and TRBJ1-6; 7 bases fit TRBD1. Germline CDR1 and CDR2: SGHRS and YFSETQ. The CDR3 is 14 residues long. The junction had 0 bases not matched to a gene; V was cut back by 0 bases and J by 6 bases. As DNA, the CDR3 is TGCGCCAGCAGCTTGGGACAGGGTAATTCACCCCTCCACTTT. This codes for CASSLGQGNSPLHF.

In its sample, this clone was seen many times. The chain uses TRBV6-8 and TRBJ1-3; D is unresolved. This CDR3 spans 12 amino acids. V shed 6 bases and J shed 4 bases, with 7 bases lying between them. CDR1 MNHGY and CDR2 SAAAGT come from the germline V gene. CDR3: CASSPRGNTIYF. The CDR3 nucleotides read TGTGCCAGCAGCCCCCGGGGAAACACCATATATTTT.